The 13 T cell receptor beta chains below all came from one sample that was sequenced in a study of cytomegalovirus exposure and HLA in healthy donors. Method: immunoSEQ multiplex PCR; TCRdb's copy keeps in-frame clones and lacks some. The repertoire includes 200,000 to 300,000 clones, about 86% of them detected once, and about 1.2% sits in the top ten. Sequenced sample: PBMCs. The receptor set was obtained from a woman in her thirties in good health and CMV-seropositive.

CDR3 sequence reads: CASSRWTSSYEQYF. For the CDR3, the DNA is TGTGCCAGCAGCAGATGGACTAGCAGTTACGAGCAGTACTTC. The chain uses TRBV25-1 and TRBJ2-7, with TRBD2 matching over 8 bases. There are 14 residues in the CDR3. J lost 4 bases, V lost 6 bases, and 8 bases had no gene match. The V gene's germline CDR1 is MGHDK and CDR2 SYGVNS.

V gene TRBV25-1 combines with J gene TRBJ1-4; 8 nucleotides match TRBD1. V lost 1 base and J lost 7; bases outside the gene matches: 2. The germline CDR1 and CDR2 sequences are MGHDK and SYGVNS. CDR3 size: 14 residues. The CDR3 reads CASSESGGREKLFF. In DNA, the CDR3 is TGTGCCAGCAGTGAATCAGGGGGCCGTGAAAAACTGTTTTTT.

The chain combines TRBV7-2 with TRBJ1-2; 7 nucleotides line up with TRBD1. CDR3 length: 12 amino acids. The J segment lost 4 bases and the V segment lost 6 bases, leaving 2 bases of the junction unmatched. Germline V CDR1 and CDR2: SGHTA, FQGNSA. The CDR3: CASSQGVYGYTF. CDR3 nucleotide sequence: TGTGCCAGCAGTCAGGGGGTCTATGGCTACACCTTC.

The chain has TRBV5-1 and TRBJ2-1, with D perhaps TRBD1 (6 bases). CDR1 is SGHRS and CDR2 is YFSETQ in the germline V gene. The CDR3 consists of 13 residues. Trimming shortened V by 2 bases and J by 5 bases, and 8 bases separated the two germline ends. In DNA, the CDR3 is TGCGCCAGCAGCTTAGGACAGCACAATGAGCAGTTCTTC. As protein: CASSLGQHNEQFF.

This clone came up once. The rearrangement links TRBV14 to TRBJ2-1; possibly TRBD2 for D (6 bases). The CDR3 contains 16 residues. Germline values: CDR1 SGHDN, CDR2 FVKESK. V was cut by 0 bases and J by 4 bases, with 13 bases left in between. DNA of the CDR3: TGTGCCAGCAGCCAAGATCTAAGCGGGCCGTACAATGAGCAGTTCTTC. Its protein product is CASSQDLSGPYNEQFF.

The chain combines TRBV4-1 with TRBJ2-7, with unresolved D. Germline V gives CDR1 MGHRA, CDR2 YSYEKL. The CDR3 covers 16 residues. Deletions cut 4 bases from V and 3 bases from J, with 19 bases between. CDR3 sequence: CASSPNGIPGLYEQYF. The CDR3 coding sequence is TGCGCCAGCAGCCCGAACGGTATTCCAGGTCTCTACGAGCAGTACTTC.

This chain links TRBV18 with TRBJ2-7; 10 bases match TRBD2. Germline loops: CDR1 KGHSH, CDR2 LQKENI. The CDR3 is 14 amino acids. Trimming took 1 base from V and 3 from J; bases not matched to a gene: 0. CDR3: CASSPLAGGYEQYF. The CDR3 coding sequence is TGTGCCAGCTCACCACTAGCGGGGGGCTACGAGCAGTACTTC.

This sequence joins TRBV13 and TRBJ2-1; TRBD2 aligns across 7 bases. With 7 bases clipped from V and 2 bases from J, the junction kept 17 bases outside the gene matches. The CDR3 spans 18 residues. From germline, CDR1 is PRHDT and CDR2 FYEKMQ (reference sequence). CDR3 coding DNA: TGTGCCAGCACACCCTATTGGGGCGGGAGCTCCCCCTACAATGAGCAGTTCTTC. It specifies CASTPYWGGSSPYNEQFF.

V usage is TRBV5-6 and J usage is TRBJ2-3; TRBD1 might be the D (5 bases). The CDR3 is 14 residues long. Trimming took 5 bases from V and 2 from J, leaving 12 bases between them. Looked up from germline, CDR1 is SGHDT and CDR2 is YYEEEE. CDR3 coding DNA: TGTGCCAGCAGTCGAAGGGGTATCACAGATACGCAGTATTTT. It translates to CASSRRGITDTQYF. Supplemented by reference TRBV5-6 and TRBJ2-3, the full variable domain reads DAGVTQSPTHLIKTRGQQVTLRCSPKSGHDTVSWYQQALGQGPQFIFQYYEEEERQRGNFPDRFSGHQFPNYSSELNVNALLLGDSALYLCASSRRGITDTQYFGPGTRLTVL.

The chain uses TRBV28 and TRBJ2-1; the match to TRBD2 covers 9 bases. This CDR3 is built from 14 residues. Germline V lookup: CDR1 MDHEN, CDR2 SYDVKM. The J segment lost 6 bases and the V segment lost 7 bases, leaving 7 bases of the junction unmatched. The CDR3 region is CASKGREGTNEQFF. In DNA, the CDR3 is TGTGCCAGCAAAGGGCGGGAGGGCACCAATGAGCAGTTCTTC.

This clone is a singleton in its sample. The CDR3 protein is CASSEYILRADEKLFF. CDR3 nucleotides: TGTGCCAGCAGTGAATATATTTTGCGGGCGGATGAAAAACTGTTTTTT. The V call is TRBV25-1, the J call TRBJ1-4; no reliable D call. This CDR3 has 16 residues. Trimming pared 0 bases from V and 6 bases from J, leaving 14 bases between. Germline lookup yields CDR1 MGHDK and CDR2 SYGVNS. The complete variable domain, with remaining parts taken from reference TRBV25-1 and TRBJ1-4, reads EADIYQTPRYLVIGTGKKITLECSQTMGHDKMYWYQQDPGMELHLIHYSYGVNSTEKGDLSSESTVSRIRTEHFPLTLESARPSHTSQYLCASSEYILRADEKLFFGSGTQLSVL.

This chain links TRBV18 with TRBJ2-7; 7 positions agree with TRBD1. V lost 1 base to trimming and J lost 5 bases; unmatched junction nucleotides: 5. Germline CDR1 is KGHSH and CDR2 is LQKENI. The CDR3 is made up of 14 amino acids. The CDR3 region has the DNA TGTGCCAGCTCACCACGACAGGGTAAGGACGAGCAGTACTTC. Encoded protein: CASSPRQGKDEQYF.

This clone was counted a few times. The rearrangement uses TRBV5-1 and TRBJ2-1, with TRBD2 identical over 9 bases. Unmatched junction bases numbered 14, after V lost 9 bases and J lost 4 bases. Germline loops: CDR1 SGHRS, CDR2 YFSETQ. The CDR3 extends over 16 amino acids. The CDR3 spells CANTPASSGAYNEQFF. As DNA, the CDR3 is TGCGCCAACACCCCTGCCTCTAGCGGGGCTTACAATGAGCAGTTCTTC.